This TCR beta chain was captured by sequencing in a study of blood T cell repertoires in COVID-19. Authors' data handling: Nucleated cell counts were estimated from reference gene primer amplification. Data came from immunoSEQ multiplex PCR; TCRdb stores just in-frame clones and leaves some out. That table is the source of V, J and clone size, and D and trimming were worked out from the DNA. The sample holds under 250,000 clones, around 90% seen once. In germline, CDR1 is GTSNPN, CDR2 SVGIG (reference sequence). V lost 0 bases to trimming and J lost 11 bases, with 14 bases between them. This CDR3 has 14 amino acids. The study drew participants aged 18 to 89 years from approximately 23 US areas. Recovery meant two consecutive negative NP/OP PCR tests, professional clearance, or resolved symptoms.

The sequence was obtained from a man aged 25 to 40 who had recovered from COVID-19. The source material was PBMCs or T cells enriched from blood (not recorded which). The V and J genes are TRBV30 and TRBJ1-6, with TRBD1 as a possible D gene (6 bases). The CDR3, as DNA: TGTGCCTGGAGTGTGGCTGGGGGCATTGCACCCCTCCACTTT. Translated: CAWSVAGGIAPLHF.